The 30 T cell receptor beta chains below all came from one sample that was sequenced in a study of shared clonotypes between healthy human individuals. Only in-frame clones appear in the TCRdb table, and some are missing; sequencing was by immunoSEQ multiplex PCR. The sample includes over a million clones, 75% to 80% of them seen just once. Sequenced material: memory CD4+ T cells from PBMCs. Subset here: CD45RA-negative fraction. Source of these receptors: a man between 18 and 29 years old in good health. Some clones in this sample may be carry-over from other donors' samples.

A note on this clone: This may come from a read error, since a much larger clone is one base off. This rearrangement joins TRBV27 to TRBJ2-3, with no clear D. The germline V gene has CDR1 MNHEY and CDR2 SMNVEV (reference sequence). The V and J ends lost 5 bases and 2 bases respectively, with 5 bases between them. This CDR3 is 12 amino acids long. The CDR3, as DNA: TGTGCCAGCAGTCTCAACACAGATACGCAGTATTTT. Amino acids: CASSLNTDTQYF.

This sequence joins TRBV5-1 and TRBJ1-2; 10 positions match TRBD1. The CDR3 spans 13 residues. The germline CDR1 and CDR2 sequences are SGHRS and YFSETQ. Unmatched junction bases numbered 2, after V lost 3 bases and J lost 6 bases. CDR3 nucleotides: TGCGCCAGCAGCTGGGGGACAGGGGATGGCTACACCTTC. Its translation: CASSWGTGDGYTF. Drawing the rest from reference TRBV5-1 and TRBJ1-2, the complete variable domain is KAGVTQTPRYLIKTRGQQVTLSCSPISGHRSVSWYQQTPGQGLQFLFEYFSETQRNKGNFPGRFSGRQFSNSRSEMNVSTLELGDSALYLCASSWGTGDGYTFGSGTRLTVV.

This clone was counted between two and nine times. The CDR3 loop reads CASSKRTGEGYTF. Here the CDR3 DNA reads TGTGCCAGCAGCAAGAGGACAGGAGAAGGCTACACCTTC. This chain connects TRBV7-8 to TRBJ1-2; 7 bases fit TRBD1. The CDR3 spans 13 residues. CDR1 is SGHVS, CDR2 FQNEAQ, per germline. V dropped 5 bases and J dropped 8; count of bases not matched to a gene: 8.

The chain combines TRBV5-1 with TRBJ2-1, with a possible D match to TRBD1 (5 bases). The CDR3 consists of 13 residues. CDR1 and CDR2 (germline): SGHRS, YFSETQ. Trimming cost V 6 bases and J 7 bases, with 14 bases left between them. The DNA for the CDR3 is TGCGCCAGCACCCCGGATAGGGGAAATGAGCAGTTCTTC. Its protein is CASTPDRGNEQFF. Full variable domain (rest looked up from reference TRBV5-1 and TRBJ2-1): KAGVTQTPRYLIKTRGQQVTLSCSPISGHRSVSWYQQTPGQGLQFLFEYFSETQRNKGNFPGRFSGRQFSNSRSEMNVSTLELGDSALYLCASTPDRGNEQFFGPGTRLTVL.

This sequence joins TRBV18 and TRBJ2-1; the match to TRBD2 covers 13 bases. This CDR3 comprises 16 residues. The V gene's germline CDR1 is KGHSH and CDR2 LQKENI. The V segment lost 3 bases and the J segment 3 bases; nucleotides outside the gene matches: 2. DNA for the CDR3: TGTGCCAGCTCACCCTGGACTAGCGGGAGCTACAATGAGCAGTTCTTC. Translating gives CASSPWTSGSYNEQFF. Full variable domain (outside the CDR3, taken from reference TRBV18 and TRBJ2-1): NAGVMQNPRHLVRRRGQEARLRCSPMKGHSHVYWYRQLPEEGLKFMVYLQKENIIDESGMPKERFSAEFPKEGPSILRIQQVVRGDSAAYFCASSPWTSGSYNEQFFGPGTRLTVL.

This chain connects TRBV9 to TRBJ2-4, with D unclear. Germline values: CDR1 SGDLS, CDR2 YYNGEE. The CDR3 is 16 amino acids. Trimming removed 4 bases at V and 0 bases at J, with 14 bases between. CDR3 coding DNA: TGTGCCAGCAGCCCTTCCGTCTCGCTAGCCAAAAACATTCAGTACTTC. Its protein is CASSPSVSLAKNIQYF.

The rearrangement joins TRBV7-3 to TRBJ1-1; D gene unclear. V was pared by 0 bases and J by 4 bases, with 12 bases between. There are 15 residues in the CDR3. Germline lookup yields CDR1 SGHTA and CDR2 FQGTGA. The CDR3, as DNA: TGTGCCAGCAGCTTAACTCCAGACCTCCCCACTGAAGCTTTCTTT. Its translation: CASSLTPDLPTEAFF.

This clone was found once. The genes are TRBV2 and TRBJ1-1, with 12 bases fitting TRBD1. This CDR3 is built from 18 residues. The V segment lost 5 bases and the J segment 4 bases; nucleotides outside the gene matches: 14. CDR1 SNHLY and CDR2 FYNNEI come from the germline V gene. CDR3: CASSIWDRGPIDTTEAFF. CDR3 coding DNA: TGTGCCAGCAGTATTTGGGACAGGGGGCCGATCGACACCACTGAAGCTTTCTTT.

This sequence joins TRBV6-5 and TRBJ2-7; TRBD1 aligns across 9 bases. CDR1 is MNHEY and CDR2 is SVGAGI in the germline V gene. V dropped 7 bases and J dropped 7; count of bases not matched to a gene: 8. The CDR3 consists of 13 residues. Here the CDR3 reads CASTTGTGLEQYF. The DNA for the CDR3 is TGTGCCAGCACCACCGGGACAGGGCTTGAGCAGTACTTC.

This clone was seen once. The rearrangement joins TRBV5-4 to TRBJ2-3; TRBD1 matches 7 bases. The germline V gene encodes CDR1 SGHNT and CDR2 YYREEE (reference sequence). The ends lost 3 bases at V and 0 bases at J; junction bases unmatched: 7. CDR3 length: 16 residues. This CDR3 is CASSSRGTASTDTQYF. As DNA, the CDR3 is TGTGCCAGCAGCTCGCGAGGGACAGCTAGCACAGATACGCAGTATTTT.

The genes are TRBV28 and TRBJ2-1; D is ambiguous. This CDR3 contains 16 residues. CDR1 and CDR2 (germline): MDHEN, SYDVKM. The V end was cut by 3 bases, the J end by 2 bases, with 14 bases between. Written as DNA, the CDR3 is TGTGCCAGCAGTTTCGCGGCCACGACCACCTACAATGAGCAGTTCTTC. It translates to CASSFAATTTYNEQFF.

CDR3 loop: CATSRDGREGEKLFF. DNA for the CDR3: TGTGCCACCAGCAGAGATGGGAGGGAAGGCGAAAAACTGTTTTTT. The chain uses TRBV15 and TRBJ1-4; D unresolved. Looked up from germline, CDR1 is LNHNV and CDR2 is YYDKDF (reference sequence). The CDR3 has 15 amino acids. V was shortened by 0 bases and J by 8 bases, with 13 bases between the two germline ends.

V and J are TRBV12-5 and TRBJ2-3; D remains unclear. In germline, CDR1 is LGHNT, CDR2 FRNRAP. The CDR3 consists of 14 residues. V was shortened by 6 bases and J by 6 bases, with 16 bases between the two germline ends. CDR3 nucleotide sequence: TGTGCTAGTGGCCCCAATGGGCCGTCCGATACGCAGTATTTT. Translated: CASGPNGPSDTQYF. Together with reference TRBV12-5 and TRBJ2-3, the CDR3 gives the full variable domain: DARVTQTPRHKVTEMGQEVTMRCQPILGHNTVFWYRQTMMQGLELLAYFRNRAPLDDSGMPKDRFSAEMPDATLATLKIQPSEPRDSAVYFCASGPNGPSDTQYFGPGTRLTVL.

The chain employs TRBV23-1 and TRBJ1-5, with no clear D. TRBV23-1 is noted as an ORF with a role that remains uncertain. The CDR3 spans 13 residues. V was clipped by 3 bases and J by 10 bases, with 13 bases between them. CDR3: CASSQTTIYPQHF. The CDR3 coding sequence is TGCGCCAGCAGTCAGACCACGATTTATCCCCAGCATTTT.

This clone was recorded at least ten times. V gene TRBV5-1 combines with J gene TRBJ1-2, with D possibly being TRBD1 (6 bases). CDR1 and CDR2 (germline): SGHRS, YFSETQ. Deletions cut 0 bases from V and 2 bases from J, with 17 bases between. The CDR3 has 17 amino acids. The chain's CDR3 is CASSLAWGGLFNYGYTF. The CDR3 DNA sequence: TGCGCCAGCAGCTTGGCTTGGGGGGGCCTCTTCAACTATGGCTACACCTTC.

The chain employs TRBV7-9 and TRBJ1-4; D possibly corresponds to TRBD1 (5 bases). The CDR3 covers 14 residues. Germline V gene lookup returns CDR1 SEHNR and CDR2 FQNEAQ (reference sequence). Trimming took 1 base from V and 10 from J, leaving 13 bases between them. CDR3 residues: CASSLVVGQGKLFF. As DNA, the CDR3 is TGTGCCAGCAGCTTAGTTGTGGGGCAGGGAAAACTGTTTTTT.

The V gene is TRBV2, the J gene TRBJ1-2; D remains unclear. V was shortened by 6 bases and J by 13 bases, with 15 bases between the two germline ends. The CDR3 loop spans 11 amino acids. Germline V gives CDR1 SNHLY, CDR2 FYNNEI. The CDR3 DNA is TGTGCCAGCAGGGTTGGCCTTTTCACCACCTTC. Protein: CASRVGLFTTF.

V and J are TRBV28 and TRBJ1-4, with 11 bases aligning to TRBD1. V lost 7 bases to trimming and J lost 7 bases; unmatched junction nucleotides: 8. The CDR3 is made up of 15 amino acids. Germline V lookup: CDR1 MDHEN, CDR2 SYDVKM. This chain's CDR3 is CASNLRDRGAEKLFF. In DNA, the CDR3 is TGTGCCAGCAACCTTCGGGACAGGGGGGCTGAAAAACTGTTTTTT. Full variable domain (remainder filled in from reference TRBV28 and TRBJ1-4): DVKVTQSSRYLVKRTGEKVFLECVQDMDHENMFWYRQDPGLGLRLIYFSYDVKMKEKGDIPEGYSVSREKKERFSLILESASTNQTSMYLCASNLRDRGAEKLFFGSGTQLSVL.

This clone was seen a few times. The chain links TRBV29-1 to TRBJ2-1, with a tentative D call TRBD2 (7 bases). There are 16 residues in the CDR3. The V gene's germline CDR1 is SQVTM and CDR2 ANQGSEA. V dropped 4 bases and J dropped 0 bases, with 16 bases sitting between them. The chain's CDR3 is CSVVDRRGRSYNEQFF. CDR3 DNA sequence: TGCAGCGTTGTTGATAGGCGGGGGCGCTCCTACAATGAGCAGTTCTTC.

This chain joins TRBV9 and TRBJ1-5, with D unresolved. The CDR3 length is 15 residues. Germline V gives CDR1 SGDLS, CDR2 YYNGEE. The ends were cut back, 0 bases at V and 2 bases at J, with 9 bases in the middle. As DNA, the CDR3 is TGTGCCAGCAGCGTAGTAGCCACCGGCAATCAGCCCCAGCATTTT. Translation gives CASSVVATGNQPQHF.

The chain links TRBV28 to TRBJ1-3; a possible D gene is TRBD1 (6 bases). CDR1 and CDR2 from the germline V gene are MDHEN and SYDVKM. CDR3 size: 15 residues. Deletions cut 6 bases from V and 2 bases from J, with 14 bases between. CDR3 amino acids: CASRPQGGAGNTIYF. CDR3 nucleotide sequence: TGTGCCAGCAGGCCACAGGGAGGTGCTGGAAACACCATATATTTT.

J is TRBJ2-7 and V is TRBV28, with D perhaps matching TRBD2 (5 bases). Germline CDR1 reads MDHEN; CDR2 reads SYDVKM. V lost 8 bases and J lost 5, with 19 bases in between. This CDR3 spans 14 amino acids. For the CDR3, the DNA is TGTGCCAGCGGAGGACTTCAAACCCTCCACGAGCAGTACTTC. Encoded protein: CASGGLQTLHEQYF. Looking up the rest from reference TRBV28 and TRBJ2-7 gives the full variable domain: DVKVTQSSRYLVKRTGEKVFLECVQDMDHENMFWYRQDPGLGLRLIYFSYDVKMKEKGDIPEGYSVSREKKERFSLILESASTNQTSMYLCASGGLQTLHEQYFGPGTRLTVT.

The chain recombines TRBV9 with TRBJ2-6, with a tentative D call TRBD2 (6 bases). V lost 4 bases and J 8 bases, leaving 13 bases between the germline ends. The CDR3 spans 14 residues. Germline assignment: CDR1 SGDLS and CDR2 YYNGEE. CDR3 in amino acids: CASSPSAGTNVLTF. DNA of the CDR3: TGTGCCAGCAGCCCATCGGCGGGAACCAACGTCCTGACTTTC. The full variable domain, rest sourced from reference TRBV9 and TRBJ2-6, is DSGVTQTPKHLITATGQRVTLRCSPRSGDLSVYWYQQSLDQGLQFLIQYYNGEERAKGNILERFSAQQFPDLHSELNLSSLELGDSALYFCASSPSAGTNVLTFGAGSRLTVL.

V and J are TRBV28 and TRBJ2-2, with D unresolved. Germline CDR1 and CDR2: MDHEN and SYDVKM. V lost 1 base and J 6 bases, leaving 6 bases between the germline ends. The CDR3 sequence is 13 residues long. The CDR3 sequence: CASSLLGSGELFF. The CDR3 DNA reads as TGTGCCAGCAGTTTATTAGGGTCCGGGGAGCTGTTTTTT.

The chain combines TRBV5-1 with TRBJ1-2; 11 nucleotides agree with TRBD1. The CDR3 consists of 16 residues. V lost 4 bases, J lost 3 bases, and 8 bases stayed unmatched. Germline V gives CDR1 SGHRS, CDR2 YFSETQ. In DNA form, the CDR3 reads TGCGCCAGCAGCATCAGGACAGGGGGCATCGACTATGGCTACACCTTC. It is translated as CASSIRTGGIDYGYTF.

This clone has a handful of counts. Since no conserved phenylalanine or tryptophan closes the CDR3, a read error is the likely cause. It is unclear where the CDR3 begins or ends on the DNA, so no DNA is shown, and the CDR3 is as TCRdb lists it. The gene calls are TRBV25-1 and TRBJ1-1. Germline lookup yields CDR1 MGHDK and CDR2 SYGVNS. The CDR3 comprises 10 residues, both ends counted. The CDR3 loop is CASSEYSDSS.

On this clone: The sample holds other DNA sequences that translate to the same CDR3. The J gene is TRBJ1-1, the V gene TRBV5-1, with D unclear. The CDR3 loop spans 15 amino acids. V lost 0 bases to trimming and J lost 1 base, with 10 bases between them. Germline V gene sequence: CDR1 SGHRS, CDR2 YFSETQ. CDR3 sequence (DNA): TGCGCCAGCAGCTTGGCGCTGGGCGGGAACACTGAAGCTTTCTTT. It is translated as CASSLALGGNTEAFF. The full variable domain, in which reference TRBV5-1 and TRBJ1-1 provide the parts outside the CDR3, is KAGVTQTPRYLIKTRGQQVTLSCSPISGHRSVSWYQQTPGQGLQFLFEYFSETQRNKGNFPGRFSGRQFSNSRSEMNVSTLELGDSALYLCASSLALGGNTEAFFGQGTRLTVV.

The V call is TRBV19, the J call TRBJ2-3; D is possibly TRBD1 or TRBD2 (5 bases each). Germline loops: CDR1 LNHDA, CDR2 SQIVND (reference sequence). This CDR3 region has 14 residues. Trimming removed 5 bases at V and 0 bases at J, with 9 bases between. CDR3 in amino acids: CASSVGPSTDTQYF. The CDR3 DNA reads TGTGCCAGTAGTGTGGGACCTAGCACAGATACGCAGTATTTT.

The rearrangement uses TRBV30 and TRBJ2-3, with unresolved D. The length of the CDR3 is 14 residues. Looked up from germline, CDR1 is GTSNPN and CDR2 is SVGIG (reference sequence). Trimming removed 8 bases from V and 1 base from J, with 16 bases in between. In nucleotides, the CDR3 is TGTGCCGGCCCCAAAGGCGGAGGCACAGATACGCAGTATTTT. It codes for CAGPKGGGTDTQYF.

This clone was counted between two and nine times. The chain has TRBV5-5 and TRBJ2-2, with 8 bases matching TRBD2. Germline trimming cut 2 bases from V and 5 bases from J; bases unmatched to any gene: 5. The germline V gene has CDR1 SGHKS and CDR2 YYEKEE (reference sequence). CDR3 size: 15 residues. CDR3 nucleotides: TGTGCCAGCAGCTTCCCCTCTAGCGGGACCGGGGAGCTGTTTTTT. Translating gives CASSFPSSGTGELFF.